This TCR beta chain came from a study of blood T cell repertoires in COVID-19 (TCRdb year 2020). Looking at the study overall: The collaborator samples originated in the United States, Italy and Spain and spanned the acute and convalescent phases of COVID-19. The material from the prospective study consisted of cDNA or gDNA derived from T cells, B-cell-depleted T cells, or PBMCs. Deeply sampled blood TCRbeta repertoires from subjects exposed to, actively infected with, or recovered from COVID-19 were included in the dataset. The repertoires were released in a freely available public database meant as a resource for research on the immune response to SARS-CoV-2. The samples were drawn from two sources: the first 160 participants of the ongoing ImmuneRACE study, and 1,000 to 1,500 subjects contributed by 6 global collaborators. A de-identified subject ID, COVID-19 status, age in years and sex were almost always included in the sample metadata. HLA class I and class II types, where available, came from metadata supplied by the sample provider rather than from assay-based typing.

A second Seattle source provided samples from volunteer blood donors who had recovered from COVID-19. Whole blood was collected in K2EDTA tubes by collaborating institutions according to the institutions' own protocols. Collaborator samples were shipped for TCRbeta analysis as frozen whole blood, isolated PBMCs, or DNA extracted from either sample type. The sample holds one count of this clone. The clone's antigen remains unknown. Base qualities are not at hand, and no much larger clone is one base apart. TCRbeta CDR3 regions were amplified from genomic DNA by means of the immunoSEQ Assay, a bias-controlled multiplex PCR. Per the authors' processing: Nucleated cell counts per sample were estimated from amplification of reference gene primers within the assay. To quantify the absolute abundance of each unique TCRbeta CDR3 rearrangement, sequence reads were collapsed and filtered. For each sample, productive Simpson clonality was calculated by taking the square root of Simpson's diversity index across productive rearrangements. As stored in TCRdb, this immuneACCESS dataset retains in-frame rearrangements with V and J assigned. A fraction of the clones does not appear; measured against another copy, unresolved V genes explain less than half of the discrepancy, and the remainder lacks a known reason. That table is the source of V, J and clone size, and D and trimming were worked out from the DNA. This sample holds 190,000 or so clones; less than 80% were observed only once. The top ten clones comprise 13% of the sample.

What the study reported, not specific to this receptor: The amount of clinical and demographic metadata varied by source and participant and was provided uncurated.

Sequences SGHTA (CDR1) and FQGNSA (CDR2) are obtained from the germline V gene. The CDR3 starts with the cysteine, ends with the phenylalanine, and has 16 residues. Only the CDR3 region is kept as DNA, spanning 48 bases read in frame from base 1. Germline trimming amounts to 1 base on V and 1 base on J, with 1 as the count of junction bases outside the gene matches. The sequence links TRBV7-2 to TRBJ2-6, with 7 bases aligning to TRBD2. This clonotype originated in a man in his forties or fifties who had recovered from COVID-19. Sequenced sample: peripheral blood. The CDR3 reads CASSLVGGSGANVLTF. The sequence in DNA is TGTGCCAGCAGCTTAGTCGGGGGGTCTGGGGCCAACGTCCTGACTTTC.